The clone carrying this T cell receptor beta chain turned up a few times. Antigen unknown. V shed 0 bases and J 4 bases; nucleotides not matched to a gene: 9. CDR1 LGHNA and CDR2 YNFKEQ come from the germline V gene. This CDR3 spans 17 amino acids. The sample comes from a study of T cell repertoires in cytomegalovirus infection. Study observations and caveats: The study found HLA-C-restricted CMV-specific TCR beta clonotypes dominating the ex vivo response.

TCRdb processed the reads anew with MiXCR; each CDR3 protein has one entry. The sample holds roughly 120,000 distinct CDR3 sequences, about 9.5% seen once. Sequences were obtained from PBMCs, sequenced either directly or after in vitro stimulation (not recorded which). The rearrangement links TRBV4-2 to TRBJ2-1, with 7 bases matching TRBD2. The source is a human donor in good health (CMV status not recorded). Some clones in this sample may be carry-over from other donors' samples. CDR3 loop: CASSQEGGASGYNEQFF. The CDR3 bases are TGTGCCAGCAGCCAAGAAGGTGGGGCTAGCGGTTACAATGAGCAGTTCTTC.